This TCR beta chain was observed in a study of T cell repertoires in cytomegalovirus infection. Whole-study context: An indication of both CMV infection and matching HLA type came from public TCR beta signatures.

TCRdb independently ran MiXCR on the reads; one entry per CDR3 protein. The sample has about 700,000 distinct CDR3 sequences; about 30% are singletons. Germline CDR1 is LNHDA and CDR2 is SQIVND (reference sequence). This CDR3 has 13 residues. The V gene lost 1 base and the J gene lost 8 bases, with 6 bases spanning the gap. A note on this clonotype: The antigen is not known.

The clonotype was recovered from a human donor in good health (CMV status not recorded). Some clones in this sample may be carry-over from other donors' samples. The chain joins TRBV19 to TRBJ1-6; D call uncertain. The source material was cultured PBMCs, sampled from culture after CMV antigen stimulation. This chain's CDR3 is CASSIVRDSPLHF. In DNA form, the CDR3 reads TGTGCCAGTAGTATAGTAAGGGATTCACCCCTCCACTTT.